This TCR beta chain derives from a study of T-cell reconstitution after alpha-beta-depleted transplantation in children. Study findings and constraints: Alpha-beta T cells about two months after transplant reportedly derived from several hundred expanded graft clones.

There are many counts of this clonotype. What it binds is not known. The TCRbeta library incorporated unique molecular identifiers. TCRdb itself ran the PCR reads through MiXCR, one entry per CDR3 protein. This table has 480,000 or so distinct CDR3 sequences, roughly 10% appearing once. This TCR came from a child aged 2-15 years with inherited bone marrow failure, due to receive a stem cell transplant. Sample: PBMCs, taken before TCRalphabeta/CD19-depleted stem cell transplant.

The CDR3 region is CSALTQTSGIWYNEQFF. The CDR3, as DNA: TGCAGTGCTCTAACCCAGACTAGCGGGATATGGTACAATGAGCAGTTCTTC. This rearrangement joins TRBV20-1 to TRBJ2-1, with 11 nucleotides matching TRBD2. J was trimmed by 4 bases and V by 5 bases; bases with no gene match: 13. The CDR3 is 17 amino acids. Germline values: CDR1 DFQATT, CDR2 SNEGSKA (reference sequence).